Sequencing of this T cell receptor (beta chain) was carried out in a study of T-cell memory formation after mild COVID-19. Study summary: Among the donors, TCR clusters were largely specific to each donor.

The CDR3 spans 15 residues. The V gene end was trimmed by 5 bases and the J gene end by 7 bases; junction bases not matched to a gene: 9. In this sample, this clonotype turned up a few times. As yet, its antigen is unknown. Sample barcodes and UMIs were carried by the TCR alpha and TCR beta cDNA libraries that 5'RACE generated with constant-segment primers. A single record per CDR3 protein comes from TCRdb applying MiXCR to the 5' RACE reads. The table has 250,000 to 300,000 distinct CDR3 sequences, less than 20% seen once; the top ten hold 20% to 25%. Study outcomes and limitations: CD4/CD8 balance characterized clones contracting day 15 to 85, and CD4+ skew characterized later expanders.

This sequence joins TRBV12-3 or TRBV12-4 and TRBJ2-2; the match to TRBD1 covers 8 bases. The sequence was collected from a man aged 18 to 30 who had mild COVID-19 (a few samples of this study predate the infection). Cell type and time point are not known. The specimen sequenced was PBMCs or a T cell subset sorted from them (not recorded which). The CDR3 spells CASSVQGAQVGELFF. The CDR3, as DNA: TGTGCCAGCAGTGTGCAGGGGGCGCAGGTCGGGGAGCTGTTTTTT.